This TCR beta chain was profiled in a study of identical twins. General study points: Cross-sectional statistical analysis was relied on for the conclusions, without the same donors being followed. Diverse VJ usage suggested most zero-insertion clonotypes were not invariant T cells.

Points on this clonotype: The antigen is not known.

There were only healthy Caucasians among the donors. The authors used template switching to add a universal primer site and gave cDNA unique molecular identifiers. From the 5' RACE reads, TCRdb called clonotypes with MiXCR, one entry per CDR3 protein. Of hundreds of thousands of distinct CDR3 sequences listed, 12% were seen once; the top ten hold under 2%. Germline trimming cut 5 bases from V and 6 bases from J; bases unmatched to any gene: 7. Looked up from germline, CDR1 is SGHTA and CDR2 is FQGNSA. CDR3 length: 15 amino acids. This sample was shared with a second study, whose subject was yellow fever vaccine responses in identical twins.

The chain couples TRBV7-2 to TRBJ2-1, with 10 positions matching TRBD2. This clonotype was sampled from a woman aged 18-29 years in good health. Sequencing input: PBMCs. CDR3 sequence (DNA): TGTGCCAGCAGCGCCCTTGGACTAGCGGCCAATGAGCAGTTCTTC. Translated, it gives CASSALGLAANEQFF.